A single sample is the source of the 17 T cell receptor beta chains below, sequenced in a study of identical twins. TCRdb reanalysed the 5' RACE reads using MiXCR and keeps one entry per CDR3 protein. Of more than 1.5 million distinct CDR3 sequences in the sample, about 30% were seen once. Sequencing was carried out using cord blood. These receptors were taken from a newborn girl in good health.

The chain has TRBV3-1 and TRBJ1-1; 7 nucleotides match TRBD1. This CDR3 has 14 residues. Germline V CDR1 and CDR2: LGHDT, YNNKEL (reference sequence). J was trimmed by 10 bases and V by 4 bases; bases with no gene match: 12. This chain's CDR3 is CASSPRQGDNLAFF. The CDR3 region has the DNA TGTGCCAGCAGCCCACGACAGGGAGACAACTTAGCTTTCTTT.

This chain joins TRBV27 and TRBJ2-5, with 13 bases matching TRBD2. This CDR3 is built from 17 residues. CDR1 is MNHEY and CDR2 is SMNVEV in the germline V gene (reference sequence). The V segment lost 6 bases and the J segment 5 bases; nucleotides outside the gene matches: 12. The DNA of the CDR3 is TGTGCCAGCAGCACTACCCGACTAGCGGGAGGTCGTGAGACCCAGTACTTC. This translates into CASSTTRLAGGRETQYF.

To note about this clonotype: A junction end diverges from the germline sequence, so it may reflect a read error. This chain joins TRBV29-1 and TRBJ2-1; no clear D. The CDR3 runs to 10 residues. In germline, CDR1 is SQVTM, CDR2 ANQGSEA. CDR3 sequence reads: CSGSNNGQFF. DNA of the CDR3: TGCAGCGGATCCAACAATGGGCAGTTCTTC.

V and J are TRBV11-2 and TRBJ2-1, with D unclear. Judging by the DNA end, TRBJ2-7 fits better; the J call may be wrong. The length of the CDR3 is 14 residues. Looked up from germline, CDR1 is SGHAT and CDR2 is FQNNGV. The CDR3 is CASSPRYSYNEQYF. In DNA, the CDR3 is TGTGCCAGCAGCCCTCGATACTCCTACAATGAGCAGTACTTC.

The chain couples TRBV2 to TRBJ2-1; 7 positions agree with TRBD2. The CDR3 totals 15 residues. Trimming at V came to 4 bases and at J to 4 bases, leaving 7 bases not matched to a gene. Germline lookup yields CDR1 SNHLY and CDR2 FYNNEI. The CDR3 DNA sequence: TGTGCCAGCAGTGGGACGCGACTAGCTTACAATGAGCAGTTCTTC. Protein product: CASSGTRLAYNEQFF.

V gene TRBV25-1 combines with J gene TRBJ2-1, with D possibly being TRBD2 (5 bases). The CDR3 is 13 amino acids. Per germline, CDR1 MGHDK and CDR2 SYGVNS. V lost 2 bases to trimming and J lost 8 bases, with 10 bases between them. For the CDR3, the DNA is TGTGCCAGCAGTGAAATTTCCGGGGATGAGCAGTTCTTC. Its translation is CASSEISGDEQFF.

This clonotype was seen a few times. The rearrangement joins TRBV29-1 to TRBJ2-7; no clear D. The ends were cut back, 4 bases at V and 4 bases at J, with 5 bases in the middle. Germline CDR1 and CDR2: SQVTM and ANQGSEA. This CDR3 comprises 10 residues. The CDR3 is CSVAGYEQYF. The CDR3 nucleotides read TGCAGCGTTGCAGGTTACGAGCAGTACTTC.

Only a few counts were recorded for this clonotype. The V call is TRBV4-2, the J call TRBJ2-1; 8 bases fit TRBD2. The CDR3 has 15 amino acids. CDR1 is LGHNA, CDR2 YNFKEQ, per germline. J gave up 3 bases and V 2 bases, and 3 bases lay outside the gene matches. This CDR3 is CASSQTTSGYNEQFF. In DNA form, the CDR3 reads TGTGCCAGCAGCCAAACTACTAGCGGCTACAATGAGCAGTTCTTC.

The CDR3 is CASSDRTDYSNQPQHF. DNA for the CDR3: TGTGCCAGCAGTGACAGGACGGACTATAGCAATCAGCCCCAGCATTTT. The chain couples TRBV6-4 to TRBJ1-5; D gene ambiguous. V was trimmed by 2 bases and J by 0 bases, leaving 11 bases between them. Germline loops: CDR1 MRHNA, CDR2 SNTAGT. CDR3 length: 16 residues.

This clonotype was picked up many times. The chain employs TRBV14 and TRBJ2-1; a possible D gene is TRBD2 (6 bases). CDR3 size: 15 residues. In germline, CDR1 is SGHDN, CDR2 FVKESK. V lost 1 base and J 1 base, leaving 8 bases between the germline ends. In nucleotides, the CDR3 is TGTGCCAGCAGCCAAGTTGCGGGGTCCTACAATGAGCAGTTCTTC. Translated: CASSQVAGSYNEQFF.

The chain is built from TRBV4-1 and TRBJ2-7, with D possibly TRBD1 on 6 matching bases. The germline V gene has CDR1 MGHRA and CDR2 YSYEKL. CDR3 length: 15 residues. Trimming pared 4 bases from V and 2 bases from J, leaving 15 bases between. The CDR3 loop is CASSLTSDRTYEQYF. DNA for the CDR3: TGCGCCAGCAGCCTAACCTCGGACAGAACCTACGAGCAGTACTTC.

This clonotype was recorded many times. The chain links TRBV7-2 to TRBJ2-1; 8 bases align to TRBD2. This CDR3 contains 17 residues. Germline V gives CDR1 SGHTA, CDR2 FQGNSA. V lost 2 bases and J lost 0; bases outside the gene matches: 6. CDR3 sequence: CASSLRTSFSSYNEQFF. DNA of the CDR3: TGTGCCAGCAGCTTACGGACTAGCTTCTCCTCCTACAATGAGCAGTTCTTC.

This clonotype was recorded at least ten times. The rearrangement links TRBV5-1 to TRBJ2-1; D is unclear. This CDR3 contains 13 residues. V gave up 0 bases and J gave up 6 bases, with 7 bases separating them. Per the germline V gene, CDR1 is SGHRS and CDR2 is YFSETQ. CDR3 residues: CASSLAASNEQFF. The CDR3 bases are TGCGCCAGCAGCTTGGCGGCTTCCAATGAGCAGTTCTTC.

This clonotype was detected ten times or more. The gene calls are TRBV10-3 and TRBJ2-3; D not certain. With 8 bases removed from V and 7 bases from J, the gap between germline ends came to 4 bases. Germline CDR1 and CDR2: ENHRY and SYGVKD. The CDR3 totals 9 residues. CDR3: CAIPYTQYF. DNA of the CDR3: TGTGCCATCCCCTATACGCAGTATTTT.

This clonotype has just a few counts. V is TRBV5-4 and J is TRBJ2-1; D ambiguous. This CDR3 is built from 12 residues. Germline loops: CDR1 SGHNT, CDR2 YYREEE (reference sequence). The V end lost 4 bases, the J end lost 6 bases, and 8 bases lay between the germline ends. The CDR3 region is CASSTPSNEQFF. CDR3 in DNA: TGTGCCAGCAGCACCCCTAGCAATGAGCAGTTCTTC.

The V and J genes are TRBV5-1 and TRBJ2-7; D gene uncertain. The germline V and J ends were trimmed by 2 bases and 7 bases, with 13 bases remaining between them. The CDR3 consists of 13 residues. Germline CDR1 is SGHRS and CDR2 is YFSETQ. The DNA for the CDR3 is TGCGCCAGCAGCTTCCGGCTAGGCAATGAGCAGTACTTC. It translates to CASSFRLGNEQYF.

This clonotype was detected only a few times. This sequence joins TRBV10-3 and TRBJ2-1; 11 bases line up with TRBD1. The ends lost 1 base at V and 7 bases at J; junction bases unmatched: 6. In germline, CDR1 is ENHRY, CDR2 SYGVKD. The CDR3 extends over 16 amino acids. In nucleotides, the CDR3 is TGTGCCATCAGTGAGTGGACAGGGGGCATGAAGAATGAGCAGTTCTTC. Its translation: CAISEWTGGMKNEQFF.